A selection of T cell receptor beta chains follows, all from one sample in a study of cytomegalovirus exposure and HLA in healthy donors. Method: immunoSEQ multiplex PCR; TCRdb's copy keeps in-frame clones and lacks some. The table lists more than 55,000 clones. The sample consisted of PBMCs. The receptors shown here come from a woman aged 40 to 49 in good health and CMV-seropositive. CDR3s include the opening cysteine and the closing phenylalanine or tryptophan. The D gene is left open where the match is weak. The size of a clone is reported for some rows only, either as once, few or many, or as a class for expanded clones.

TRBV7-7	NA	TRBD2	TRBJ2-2	CASSAFQGLVTGELFF	TGTGCCAGCAGCGCTTTTCAAGGACTAGTAACCGGGGAGCTGTTTTTT
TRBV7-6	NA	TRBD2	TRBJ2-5	CASSLEVAGGGYQETQYF	TGTGCCAGCAGCTTAGAGGTCGCTGGCGGGGGGTACCAAGAGACCCAGTACTTC
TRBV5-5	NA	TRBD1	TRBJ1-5	CASSAGMGQLSNQPQHF	TGTGCCAGCAGCGCAGGAATGGGACAGCTTAGCAATCAGCCCCAGCATTTT
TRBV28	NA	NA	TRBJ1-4	CASSPEKGSPGLIVRAFGEKLFF	TGTGCCAGCAGTCCCGAAAAAGGATCCCCAGGTTTGATTGTGAGGGCCTTTGGTGAAAAACTGTTTTTT
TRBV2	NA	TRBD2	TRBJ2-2	CAKGTSGPPGELFF	TGTGCCAAAGGGACTAGCGGGCCCCCCGGGGAGCTGTTTTTT
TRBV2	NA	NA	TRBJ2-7	CASNPGRVYEQYF	TGTGCCAGCAATCCAGGGCGCGTCTACGAGCAGTACTTC
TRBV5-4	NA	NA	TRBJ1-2	CASSLHGGPYGYTF	TGTGCCAGCAGCCTCCATGGGGGCCCCTATGGCTACACCTTC
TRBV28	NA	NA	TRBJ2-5	CATISRVLSFQETQYF	TGTGCCACCATTTCTCGGGTTTTGTCCTTCCAAGAGACCCAGTACTTC
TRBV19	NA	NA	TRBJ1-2	CASSIRPGLYGYTF	TGTGCCAGTAGTATACGGCCAGGCCTGTATGGCTACACCTTC
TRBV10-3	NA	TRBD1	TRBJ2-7	CAISGQGVNEQYF	TGTGCCATCAGTGGGCAGGGGGTCAACGAGCAGTACTTC
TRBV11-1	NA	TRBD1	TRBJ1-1	CASSLVEQGWMNTEAFF	TGTGCCAGCAGCTTAGTGGAACAGGGGTGGATGAACACTGAAGCTTTCTTT
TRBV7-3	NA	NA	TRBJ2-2	CASSRGTSTGELFF	TGTGCCAGCAGCCGGGGGACGAGCACCGGGGAGCTGTTTTTT
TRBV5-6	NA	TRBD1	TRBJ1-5	CASSFYGTANQPQHF	TGTGCCAGCAGCTTTTATGGGACAGCAAATCAGCCCCAGCATTTT
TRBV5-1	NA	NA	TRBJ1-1	CASSLTGLRGTEAFF	TGCGCCAGCAGCTTGACAGGGCTGAGAGGCACTGAAGCTTTCTTT
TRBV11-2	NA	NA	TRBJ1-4	CASSPLGGTNEKLFF	TGTGCCAGCAGCCCCTTAGGGGGAACTAATGAAAAACTGTTTTTT
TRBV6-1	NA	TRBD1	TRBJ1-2	CASSETPGGFYGYTF	TGTGCCAGCAGTGAAACTCCAGGGGGATTCTATGGCTACACCTTC
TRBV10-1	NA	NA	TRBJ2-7	CASNPGHSSYEQYF	TGCGCCAGCAACCCGGGTCATAGCTCCTACGAGCAGTACTTC
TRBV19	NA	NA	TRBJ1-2	CASSIDLGGYTF	TGTGCCAGTAGTATAGATTTGGGCGGCTACACCTTC
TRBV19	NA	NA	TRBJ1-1	CASNPPGVPEAFF	TGTGCCAGTAACCCTCCAGGGGTCCCTGAAGCTTTCTTT
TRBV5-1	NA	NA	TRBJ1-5	CASSSRTGEPQHF	TGCGCCAGCAGCTCAAGAACGGGGGAGCCCCAGCATTTT
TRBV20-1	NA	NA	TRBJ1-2	CSARSYYGYTF	TGCAGTGCCCGTAGTTACTATGGCTACACCTTC
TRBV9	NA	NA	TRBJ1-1	CASSFGQINTEAFF	TGTGCCAGCAGCTTTGGACAGATAAACACTGAAGCTTTCTTT
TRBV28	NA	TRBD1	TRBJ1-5	CASRGTGGPLPQHF	TGTGCCAGCAGGGGGACAGGGGGTCCTTTGCCCCAGCATTTT
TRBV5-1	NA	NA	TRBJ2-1	CASSLVGSAYNEQFF	TGCGCCAGCAGCTTGGTGGGTAGCGCCTACAATGAGCAGTTCTTC
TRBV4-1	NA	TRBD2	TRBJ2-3	CASSQPTSGRSDTQYF	TGCGCCAGCAGCCAGCCCACTAGCGGGAGATCAGATACGCAGTATTTT
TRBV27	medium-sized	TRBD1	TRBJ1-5	CASSSGGANQPQHF	TGTGCCAGCAGTTCAGGGGGCGCAAATCAGCCCCAGCATTTT
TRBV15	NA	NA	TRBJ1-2	CATSGRGYGYTF	TGTGCCACCAGCGGGAGGGGGTACGGCTACACCTTC
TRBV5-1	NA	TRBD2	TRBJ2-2	CASSFPSGTPNTGELFF	TGCGCCAGCAGCTTCCCTAGCGGGACTCCGAACACCGGGGAGCTGTTTTTT
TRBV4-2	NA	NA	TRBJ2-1	CASSQDGSSYNEQFF	TGTGCCAGCAGCCAAGACGGTAGCTCCTACAATGAGCAGTTCTTC
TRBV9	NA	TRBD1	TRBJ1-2	CASSVGSKPGQGVTTLYGYTF	TGTGCCAGCAGCGTAGGGTCCAAACCGGGACAGGGGGTCACTACCCTCTATGGCTACACCTTC
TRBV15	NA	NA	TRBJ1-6	CATSRDQNSPLHF	TGTGCCACCAGCAGAGATCAAAATTCACCCCTCCACTTT
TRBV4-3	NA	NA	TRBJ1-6	CASSQDRVRGQNSPLHF	TGCGCCAGCAGCCAAGATAGGGTCAGGGGACAAAATTCACCCCTCCACTTT
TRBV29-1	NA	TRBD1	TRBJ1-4	CSVLGQERDTEKLFF	TGCAGCGTCCTGGGACAGGAAAGGGACACTGAAAAACTGTTTTTT
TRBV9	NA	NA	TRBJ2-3	CASSSGRASTDTQYF	TGTGCCAGCAGCAGCGGAAGGGCTAGCACAGATACGCAGTATTTT
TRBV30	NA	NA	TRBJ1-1	CAWSGSSMGSAFF	TGTGCCTGGAGCGGCTCCAGCATGGGGAGCGCTTTCTTT
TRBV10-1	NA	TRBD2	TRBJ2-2	CASSALAGVTGELFF	TGCGCCAGCAGTGCACTAGCGGGAGTTACCGGGGAGCTGTTTTTT
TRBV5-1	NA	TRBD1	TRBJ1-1	CASSPRTGGNTEAFF	TGCGCCAGCAGCCCCCGGACAGGGGGGAACACTGAAGCTTTCTTT
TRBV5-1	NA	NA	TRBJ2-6	CASSVAPGANVLTF	TGCGCCAGCAGCGTAGCCCCTGGGGCCAACGTCCTGACTTTC
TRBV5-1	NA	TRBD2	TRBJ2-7	CASSLEASGRARSYEQYF	TGCGCCAGCAGCTTGGAGGCTAGCGGGAGGGCTAGGAGCTACGAGCAGTACTTC
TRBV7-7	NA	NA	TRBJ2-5	CASSLTRGKETQYF	TGTGCTAGCAGCTTAACCAGGGGCAAAGAGACCCAGTACTTC
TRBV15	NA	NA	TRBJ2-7	CATSRDKGGAQYF	TGTGCCACCAGCAGAGACAAGGGGGGGGCGCAGTACTTC
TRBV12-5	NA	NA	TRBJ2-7	CASGLGRTSRPYEQYF	TGTGCTAGTGGTTTGGGTCGGACATCACGCCCCTACGAGCAGTACTTC
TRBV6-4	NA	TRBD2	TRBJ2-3	CASSAREATDTQYF	TGTGCCAGCAGTGCGCGGGAGGCCACAGATACGCAGTATTTT
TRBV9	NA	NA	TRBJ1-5	CASSVGDYQPQHF	TGTGCCAGCAGCGTAGGTGACTATCAGCCCCAGCATTTT
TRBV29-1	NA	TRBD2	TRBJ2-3	CSVDRLAATDTQYF	TGCAGCGTTGATCGCCTAGCGGCCACAGATACGCAGTATTTT
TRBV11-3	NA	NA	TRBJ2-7	CASSLGRGEQYF	TGTGCCAGCAGCTTAGGTCGCGGCGAGCAGTACTTC
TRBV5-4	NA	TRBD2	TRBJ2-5	CASSLGGSGGQETQYF	TGTGCCAGCAGCTTGGGCGGTAGCGGGGGCCAAGAGACCCAGTACTTC
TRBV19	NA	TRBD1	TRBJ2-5	CARQGARETQYF	TGTGCCAGACAGGGGGCCAGAGAGACCCAGTACTTC
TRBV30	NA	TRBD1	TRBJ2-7	CAWSHKPPGQNSSSSYEQYF	TGTGCCTGGAGTCACAAACCTCCGGGACAGAACTCTTCAAGCTCCTACGAGCAGTACTTC
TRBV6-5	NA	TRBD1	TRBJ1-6	CASSYSPTGGNSPLHF	TGTGCCAGCAGTTACTCACCGACAGGGGGTAATTCACCCCTCCACTTT
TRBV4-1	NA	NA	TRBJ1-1	CASSQVGGHTEAFF	TGCGCCAGCAGCCAAGTCGGGGGGCACACTGAAGCTTTCTTT
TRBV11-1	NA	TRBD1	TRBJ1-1	CASSFQGATEAFF	TGTGCCAGCAGCTTCCAGGGGGCAACTGAAGCTTTCTTT
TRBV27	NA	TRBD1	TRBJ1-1	CASAADRTNTEAFF	TGTGCCAGCGCCGCGGACAGGACGAACACTGAAGCTTTCTTT